The clone carrying this T cell receptor beta chain was recorded at least ten times. This record comes from a study of T cells in Graves' hyperthyroidism and ophthalmopathy. Researchers took RNA transcripts and amplified the TCR beta CDR3 regions from them. When the TCR CDR3 underwent first-round RT-PCR, the HTBI primer set was used. TCRdb re-called the multiplex PCR reads with MiXCR, one entry per CDR3 protein. This table holds around 540,000 distinct CDR3 sequences, roughly a sixth found once. Sequencing was done on a sample of blood. The sequence was collected from a woman aged 30 to 39 with Graves' ophthalmopathy.

Here the CDR3 DNA reads TGTGCCAGCAGCCCCTGGGACAGGGAGACCCAGTACTTC. Its protein product is CASSPWDRETQYF. The chain combines TRBV3-1 with TRBJ2-5, with 8 bases identical to TRBD1. CDR3 size: 13 residues. V gave up 4 bases and J gave up 5 bases; unmatched junction bases: 3. Germline lookup yields CDR1 LGHDT and CDR2 YNNKEL (reference sequence).